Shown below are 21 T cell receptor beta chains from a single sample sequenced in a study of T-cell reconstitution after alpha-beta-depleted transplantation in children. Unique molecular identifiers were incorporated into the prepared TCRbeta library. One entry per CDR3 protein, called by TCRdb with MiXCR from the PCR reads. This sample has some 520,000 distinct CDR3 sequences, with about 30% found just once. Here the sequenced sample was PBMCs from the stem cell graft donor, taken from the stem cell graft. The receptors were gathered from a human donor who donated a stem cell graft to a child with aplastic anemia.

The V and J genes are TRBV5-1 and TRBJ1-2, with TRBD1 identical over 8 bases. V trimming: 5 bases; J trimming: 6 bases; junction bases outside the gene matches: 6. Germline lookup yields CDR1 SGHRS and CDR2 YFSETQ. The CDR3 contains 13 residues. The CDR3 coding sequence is TGCGCCAGCAGTTCCTCAGGGGGCGATGGCTACACCTTC. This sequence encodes CASSSSGGDGYTF. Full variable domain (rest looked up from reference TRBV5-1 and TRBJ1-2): KAGVTQTPRYLIKTRGQQVTLSCSPISGHRSVSWYQQTPGQGLQFLFEYFSETQRNKGNFPGRFSGRQFSNSRSEMNVSTLELGDSALYLCASSSSGGDGYTFGSGTRLTVV.

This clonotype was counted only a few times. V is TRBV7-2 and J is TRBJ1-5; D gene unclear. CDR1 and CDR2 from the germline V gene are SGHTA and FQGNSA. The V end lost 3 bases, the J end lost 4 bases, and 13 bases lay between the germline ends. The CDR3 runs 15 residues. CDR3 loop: CASSLSFGGNQPQHF. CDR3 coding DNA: TGTGCCAGCAGCTTGTCTTTCGGCGGGAATCAGCCCCAGCATTTT. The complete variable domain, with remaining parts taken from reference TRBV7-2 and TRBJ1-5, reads GAGVSQSPSNKVTEKGKDVELRCDPISGHTALYWYRQSLGQGLEFLIYFQGNSAPDKSGLPSDRFSAERTGGSVSTLTIQRTQQEDSAVYLCASSLSFGGNQPQHFGDGTRLSIL.

The CDR3 nucleotides are TGCGCCAGCAGCCAAGGGAGTCGGGTCACCGGGGAGCTGTTTTTT. Protein sequence: CASSQGSRVTGELFF. The chain carries TRBV4-3 and TRBJ2-2; D ambiguous. In germline, CDR1 is LGHNA, CDR2 YSLEER. The CDR3 has 15 residues. V lost 1 base and J 4 bases, leaving 10 bases between the germline ends.

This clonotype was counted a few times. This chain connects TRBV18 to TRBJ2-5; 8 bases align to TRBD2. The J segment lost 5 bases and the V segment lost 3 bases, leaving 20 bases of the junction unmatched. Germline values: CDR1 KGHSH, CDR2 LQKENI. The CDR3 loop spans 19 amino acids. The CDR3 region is CASSPYGGGRAGGRETQYF. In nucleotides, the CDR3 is TGTGCCAGCTCACCCTACGGGGGGGGCCGCGCAGGAGGACGGGAGACCCAGTACTTC.

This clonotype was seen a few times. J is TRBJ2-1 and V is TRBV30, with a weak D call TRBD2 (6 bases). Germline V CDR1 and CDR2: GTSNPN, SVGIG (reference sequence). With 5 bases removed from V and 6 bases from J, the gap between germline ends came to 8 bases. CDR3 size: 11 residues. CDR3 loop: CAWGGGNEQFF. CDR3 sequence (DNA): TGTGCCTGGGGGGGAGGCAATGAGCAGTTCTTC.

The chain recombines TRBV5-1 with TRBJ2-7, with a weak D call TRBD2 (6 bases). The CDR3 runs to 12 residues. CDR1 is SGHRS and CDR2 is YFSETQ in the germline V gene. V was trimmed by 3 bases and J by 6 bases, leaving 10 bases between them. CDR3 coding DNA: TGCGCCAGCAGCTGGACGGGAGCCGAGCAGTACTTC. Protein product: CASSWTGAEQYF.

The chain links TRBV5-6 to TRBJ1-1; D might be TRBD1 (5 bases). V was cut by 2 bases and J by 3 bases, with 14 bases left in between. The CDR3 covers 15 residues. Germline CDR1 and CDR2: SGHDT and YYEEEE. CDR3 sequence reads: CASSFILTADTEAFF. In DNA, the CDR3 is TGTGCCAGCAGCTTTATACTGACAGCAGACACTGAAGCTTTCTTT. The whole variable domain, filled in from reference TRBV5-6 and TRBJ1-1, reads DAGVTQSPTHLIKTRGQQVTLRCSPKSGHDTVSWYQQALGQGPQFIFQYYEEEERQRGNFPDRFSGHQFPNYSSELNVNALLLGDSALYLCASSFILTADTEAFFGQGTRLTVV.

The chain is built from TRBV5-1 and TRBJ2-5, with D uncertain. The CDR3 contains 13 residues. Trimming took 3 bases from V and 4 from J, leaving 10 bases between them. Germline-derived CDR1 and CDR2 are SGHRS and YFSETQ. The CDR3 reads CASSWKSGETQYF. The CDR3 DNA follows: TGCGCCAGCAGCTGGAAATCGGGAGAGACCCAGTACTTC.

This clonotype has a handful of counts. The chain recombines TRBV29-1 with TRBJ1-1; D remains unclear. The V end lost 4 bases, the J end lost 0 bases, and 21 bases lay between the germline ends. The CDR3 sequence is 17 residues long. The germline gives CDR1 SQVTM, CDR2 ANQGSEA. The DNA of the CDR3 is TGCAGCGTTGTCGTTGTGAGTGGGGAAAAGATGAACACTGAAGCTTTCTTT. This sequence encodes CSVVVVSGEKMNTEAFF. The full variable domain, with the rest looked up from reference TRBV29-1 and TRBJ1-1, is SAVISQKPSRDICQRGTSLTIQCQVDSQVTMMFWYRQQPGQSLTLIATANQGSEATYESGFVIDKFPISRPNLTFSTLTVSNMSPEDSSIYLCSVVVVSGEKMNTEAFFGQGTRLTVV.

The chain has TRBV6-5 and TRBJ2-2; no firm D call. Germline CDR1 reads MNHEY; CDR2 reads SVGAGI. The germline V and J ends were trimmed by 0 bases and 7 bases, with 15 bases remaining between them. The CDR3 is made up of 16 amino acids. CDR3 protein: CASSYSIGPARGELFF. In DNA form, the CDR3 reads TGTGCCAGCAGTTACTCGATCGGTCCAGCGCGCGGGGAGCTGTTTTTT.

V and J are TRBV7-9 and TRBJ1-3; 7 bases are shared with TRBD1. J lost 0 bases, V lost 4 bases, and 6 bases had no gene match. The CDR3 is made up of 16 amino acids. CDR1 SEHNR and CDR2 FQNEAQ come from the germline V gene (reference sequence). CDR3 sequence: CASSYSTGYSGNTIYF. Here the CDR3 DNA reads TGTGCCAGCAGCTATTCGACAGGGTACTCTGGAAACACCATATATTTT.

CDR3 DNA sequence: TGTGCCAGCACAGGGGGCGCAAATGAAAAACTGTTTTTT. Its translation: CASTGGANEKLFF. V gene TRBV7-9 combines with J gene TRBJ1-4; 8 bases are shared with TRBD1. The CDR3 runs 13 residues. Per germline, CDR1 SEHNR and CDR2 FQNEAQ (reference sequence). V was pared by 7 bases and J by 5 bases, with 3 bases of the junction left unmatched.

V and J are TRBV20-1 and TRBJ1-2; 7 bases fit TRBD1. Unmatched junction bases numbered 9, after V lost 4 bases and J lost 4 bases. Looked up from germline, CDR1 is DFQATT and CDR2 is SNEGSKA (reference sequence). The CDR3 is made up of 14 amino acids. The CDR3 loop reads CSATRGDSVYGYTF. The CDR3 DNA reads TGCAGTGCTACTAGGGGGGACAGCGTCTATGGCTACACCTTC.

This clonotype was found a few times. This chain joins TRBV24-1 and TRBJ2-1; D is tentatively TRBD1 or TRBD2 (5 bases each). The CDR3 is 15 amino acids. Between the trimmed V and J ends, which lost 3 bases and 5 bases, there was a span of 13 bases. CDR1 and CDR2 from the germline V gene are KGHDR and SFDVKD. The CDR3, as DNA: TGTGCCACCAGTGATGCCGGGACGGCTAACAATGAGCAGTTCTTC. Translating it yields CATSDAGTANNEQFF.

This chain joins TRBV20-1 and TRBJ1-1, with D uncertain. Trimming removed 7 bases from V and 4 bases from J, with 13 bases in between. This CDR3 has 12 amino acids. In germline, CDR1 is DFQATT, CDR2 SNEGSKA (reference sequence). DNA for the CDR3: TGCAGTGTCGACGTCGGACTCACTGAAGCTTTCTTT. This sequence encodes CSVDVGLTEAFF.

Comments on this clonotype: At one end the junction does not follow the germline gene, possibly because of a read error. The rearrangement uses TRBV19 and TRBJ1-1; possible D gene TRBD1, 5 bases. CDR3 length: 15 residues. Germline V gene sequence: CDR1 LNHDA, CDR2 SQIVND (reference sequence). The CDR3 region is CASSLEGLGGTEAFF. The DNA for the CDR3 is TGTGCCAGTAGTCTAGAGGGACTTGGGGGCACTGAAGCTTTCTTT.

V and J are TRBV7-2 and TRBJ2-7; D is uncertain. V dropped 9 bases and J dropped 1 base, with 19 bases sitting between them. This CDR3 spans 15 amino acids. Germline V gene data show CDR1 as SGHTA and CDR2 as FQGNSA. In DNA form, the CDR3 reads TGTGCCAGTGGCCCCGACGGGCTGGATTCCTACGAGCAGTACTTC. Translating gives CASGPDGLDSYEQYF. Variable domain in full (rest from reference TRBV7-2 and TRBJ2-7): GAGVSQSPSNKVTEKGKDVELRCDPISGHTALYWYRQSLGQGLEFLIYFQGNSAPDKSGLPSDRFSAERTGGSVSTLTIQRTQQEDSAVYLCASGPDGLDSYEQYFGPGTRLTVT.

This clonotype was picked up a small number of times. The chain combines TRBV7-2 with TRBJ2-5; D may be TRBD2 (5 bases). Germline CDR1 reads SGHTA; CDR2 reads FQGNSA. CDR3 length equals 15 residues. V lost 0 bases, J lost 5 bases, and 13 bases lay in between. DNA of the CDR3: TGTGCCAGCAGCTTAGCTGGGCTCACGGGGGAGACCCAGTACTTC. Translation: CASSLAGLTGETQYF.

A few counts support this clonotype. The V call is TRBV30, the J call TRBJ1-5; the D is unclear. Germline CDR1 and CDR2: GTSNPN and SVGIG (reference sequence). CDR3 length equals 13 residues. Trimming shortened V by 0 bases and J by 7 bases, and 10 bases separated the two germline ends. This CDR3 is CAWSVSSRQPQHF. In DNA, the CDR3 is TGTGCCTGGAGTGTAAGCAGCCGGCAGCCCCAGCATTTT.

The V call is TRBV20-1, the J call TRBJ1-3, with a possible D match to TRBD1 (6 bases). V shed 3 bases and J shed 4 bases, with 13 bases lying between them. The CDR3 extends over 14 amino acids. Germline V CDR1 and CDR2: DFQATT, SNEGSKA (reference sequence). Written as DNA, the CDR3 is TGCAGTGCTAGCCTAGGGGGAGCCGGAAACACCATATATTTT. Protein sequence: CSASLGGAGNTIYF.

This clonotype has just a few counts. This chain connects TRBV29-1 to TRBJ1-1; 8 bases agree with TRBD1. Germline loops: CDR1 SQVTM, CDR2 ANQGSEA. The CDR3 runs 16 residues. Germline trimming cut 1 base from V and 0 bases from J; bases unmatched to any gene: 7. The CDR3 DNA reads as TGCAGCGTTGAAGGGGGACAGGTCCCAATGAACACTGAAGCTTTCTTT. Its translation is CSVEGGQVPMNTEAFF.